The 2 T cell receptor beta chains below come from one sample, sequenced in a study of HIV-infected children after antiretroviral therapy interruption. Treatment defined: PENTA 11 planned treatment interruption arm or continuous ART arm. Unique molecular identifiers were included in an RNA-based 3' RACE TCR library. A single record per CDR3 protein comes from TCRdb applying MiXCR to the 3' RACE reads. The sample holds more than 40,000 distinct CDR3 sequences, around 4.5% seen once. The sample here was CD45RA+ CD4+ T cells from PBMCs, pooled from several time points, taken from a donor given antiretroviral therapy, either interrupted or continuous. Subset here: naive CD4+ CD45RA+ CD45RO- T cells. These receptor sequences come from a pool of human donors with HIV.

CDR3 amino acids: CASSATANTEAFF. CDR3 nucleotides: TGTGCCAGCAGCGCGACTGCGAACACTGAAGCTTTCTTT. This sequence joins TRBV5-5 and TRBJ1-1, with D uncertain. The V and J ends lost 4 bases and 1 base respectively, with 8 bases between them. CDR1 and CDR2 from the germline V gene are SGHKS and YYEKEE (reference sequence). The CDR3 runs to 13 residues.

This clonotype was observed many times. The CDR3 DNA reads TGTGCCAGCAGAAGCGGATACGAGCAGTACTTC. Translation: CASRSGYEQYF. V and J are TRBV6-2 or TRBV6-3 and TRBJ2-7; perhaps TRBD2 as D (5 bases). The germline V and J ends were trimmed by 6 bases and 4 bases, with 7 bases remaining between them. This CDR3 is built from 11 residues. The germline CDR1 and CDR2 sequences are MNHEY and SVGEGT.